This T cell receptor (beta chain) was recovered during a study of cytomegalovirus exposure and HLA in healthy donors (dated by TCRdb to the late 2010s). A note on the overall study: An earlier analysis of approximately 640 of the donors reported 250 to 300 Gb of sequence data and some 120 million unique TCR beta sequences from 150 million to 200 million T cells. Roughly 300 gigabases of sequencing data and approximately 93 million unique TCR sequences were included in an early release covering several hundred HLA-typed donors. The genetic ancestry cluster associated with self-reported Caucasian donors included roughly 84% of the 398 genotyped donors. The aim of the study was to test whether cataloging public T cell receptors could identify signatures of past pathogen exposure. The study used immunosequencing to profile the T cell repertoires of about 670 subjects and linked those repertoires to cytomegalovirus serostatus. In addition to the first cohort of approximately 650 subjects, a separate validation cohort of 130 or so different subjects was used. High-throughput TCR immunosequencing, statistical association of individual TCRs with disease status, and machine learning were combined to predict cytomegalovirus infection status. In a later analysis, previously published TCR beta repertoires from 666 donors were re-analyzed and high-resolution HLA genotyping was added so that TCR occurrence patterns could be studied. Rather than drawing on any new phenotypic data, the later analysis identified candidate immune exposures from TCR beta sequences and the way those sequences occurred across donors. In an earlier analysis of 587 of the donors, high-throughput TCR beta sequencing was used to judge whether each TCR beta V gene segment behaved as functional or pseudogenic. Donor age, sex, ethnicity and CMV serostatus were compiled together with the repertoire data. A later genetic analysis used genome-wide SNP genotypes for about three fifths of the 666 donors, treating that subset as a discovery cohort. All discovery cohort repertoires had been generated using a single sequencing platform. HLA typing covered class I and class II loci at four-digit resolution. The number of typed donors differed by locus: 629-630 for A, B, C, DRB1 and DQB1; 500 to 550 for DQA1; around 610 for DPA1; and some 470 for DPB1. Roughly 5 DR-DQ haplotypes were treated as single units for association and clustering because of strong linkage in the cohort. Across some 400 genotyped donors of the cohort, an average of about 240,000 unique TCR beta nucleotide sequences per donor were sequenced, and roughly a sixth of those sequences were non-productive. Points the paper makes about the study in general: Because counts were too low, some 16 rarely observed V segments, including chromosome 9 orphons, were excluded from the earlier analysis of under 650 of the donors. Several of the top co-occurrence clusters appeared to be linked to parvovirus B19, influenza, CMV and Epstein-Barr virus, according to a later analysis. CMV serostatus was the only immune exposure information available for the cohort. V-gene and J-gene trimming of TCR beta chains was associated with a missense DCLRE1C variant in a later genetic analysis, and the association was replicated in an independent cohort. In a later analysis, HLA-associated TCR beta chains were found to be more clonally expanded and to have lower generation probabilities than equally common non-associated chains. In a later analysis, TCR association rates were found to vary across HLA loci, with the most associated TCRs seen for DRB1 alleles and the fewest for HLA-C alleles. Most TCR sequences were seen in very few donors, while some public TCRs were found in many individuals. Because HLA typing was unavailable for some donors at each locus, only the typed subset was used in association tests. Linkage disequilibrium might explain the correlated functional status among segregating V segments, but an unknown experimental factor could not be excluded. According to a later genetic analysis, donors in an Asian-associated ancestry cluster had fewer N-insertions in productive TCRs than the approximately 650-donor mean. The classifier was reported to diagnose cytomegalovirus status with high specificity and sensitivity in both the original and validation cohorts. A later analysis associated approximately 17,000 TCR beta sequences with specific HLA alleles at a false discovery rate of 0.05. The presence/absence analyses assumed that sequencing depth was roughly uniform across donors, and that assumption may not be true. The sequencing pipeline was judged likely to have produced a cluster of highly shared sequence variants as a technical artifact. Only TCR beta chains were sequenced in this cohort, and the absence of alpha or paired-chain data limited detectable features. A few of the identified cytomegalovirus-associated TCR beta chains were confirmed in vitro to be specific for cytomegalovirus antigens. The study gave a list of 150 to 200 TCR beta chains associated with cytomegalovirus. A further reported finding was that TCR beta sequences accurately predicted the HLA-A and HLA-B alleles for most subjects in the first cohort. It was suggested by the authors that the approach could potentially be generalized to other disease states and immunological phenotypes. Strong co-occurrence of HLA alleles, especially DR and DQ, made assigning TCR associations to individual alleles difficult. Most CMV-associated TCR beta chains appeared to be HLA-restricted in a later analysis, and the HLA associations seemed to be driven largely by CMV exposure. Broadly in line with IMGT annotations, most TCR beta V segments showed up in productive rearrangements about 87% or about 30% of the time in an earlier analysis of around 550 of the donors.

This clone was found a few times. Its antigen has not been determined. There are no base qualities to consult, and no much larger clone falls within one base. Libraries were constructed by the immunoSEQ multiplex PCR assay. For the multiplex PCR, a mixture combining 60 forward primers for TCR Vbeta segments and 13 reverse primers for TCR Jbeta segments was used. The CDR3 region of rearranged TCR beta genes was amplified from genomic DNA with a multiplex PCR assay. The amplified TCR beta libraries were sequenced on the Illumina HiSeq System as 87-base-pair reads. Concerning the study's data processing: A later analysis counted 75 million to 100 million unique TCR beta chains across the 670 or so repertoires, and roughly 11 million of these chains were shared by at least two donors. Raw reads were error-corrected and collapsed into unique sequences by a nearest-neighbor algorithm in which closely related sequences were merged to remove PCR and sequencing errors. Alignment of CDR3 sequences to IMGT reference sequences was used to assign V, D and J gene segments. For a sequence to be retained, at least a six-nucleotide match to both a V gene segment and a J gene segment was required. A rearrangement was called productive if the CDR3 had no stop codons and remained in frame with V and J, and every other rearrangement was called non-productive. CDR3 was defined according to IMGT convention as the region running from the second conserved V-encoded cysteine to the conserved J-encoded phenylalanine. In an earlier analysis of approximately 500 of the donors, sequences lacking an unambiguous match to a single V gene segment were excluded. An earlier analysis of some 500 of the donors classified V segments as functional when productive rearrangements were above 56.7% and as segregating when the standard deviation between donors was above 5%. A statistical classification framework was developed to diagnose cytomegalovirus status using the catalog of TCR beta chain sequences. In a later analysis, TCR nucleotide sequences were compared against IMGT/GENE-DB human TR gene sequences so that V and J genes could be assigned. A later analysis assigned CDR3 sequences and most-parsimonious VDJ recombination scenarios with the TCRdist pipeline. A later analysis defined each TCR beta chain by its CDR3 amino acid sequence plus V-gene family, and excluded reads lacking a unique V-gene family. A later analysis removed roughly 590 highly shared, low-generation-probability nucleotide sequences to deal with suspected cross-contamination and a sequencing artifact. For each public chain, a later analysis derived a clonal expansion index from normalized ranks of inferred template counts within each repertoire. In a later analysis, generation probabilities were computed using a VDJ recombination model fitted to out-of-frame rearrangements, and the results were checked against IGoR. In a later analysis, hypergeometric tests were used to score TCR-TCR, TCR-HLA and TCR-CMV co-occurrence, with a repertoire-size bias correction applied to TCR pairs. A later analysis estimated false discovery rates by permuting HLA or CMV assignments 20 times. In a later analysis, co-occurring TCRs were grouped with DBSCAN, and TCRdist sequence similarity was added when clustering was performed within HLA-allele-positive subsets. Repertoires with fewer than 30,000 or more than 120,000 public chains, plus five repertoires with anomalous nucleotide sharing, were excluded from co-occurrence clustering. TCRdb obtained this table from immuneACCESS and retained in-frame rearrangements with V and J assigned. These tables miss some clones; where compared with another copy, unresolved V genes account for less than half of the shortfall, and the remainder is unexplained. The V and J calls and the clone size are those of that table, but D and trimming were determined from the DNA. Within this sample are under 150,000 clones, with around four fifths of them counted one time only. The leading ten clones occupy about 1.2% of the sample.

The cohort was made up of under 800 healthy bone marrow donors. At the time of sampling, all cohort members were nominally healthy, though unrecorded immune exposures were likely present. The donor was CMV seronegative and belonged to the group of 350 or so seronegative cohort members. Each donor provided a peripheral blood sample, and peripheral blood mononuclear cells were used for TCR beta sequencing. The Qiagen DNeasy Blood Extraction Kit was used to extract genomic DNA from the blood cell samples. Sequencing was performed on PBMCs. The TCR originated in a boy aged 5-17 years in good health and CMV-seronegative.

The DNA sequence reads TGTGCCAGTAGGCAGGGTAGCTATGGCTACACCTTC. It encodes CASRQGSYGYTF. The sequence joins TRBV19 to TRBJ1-2, with a tentative D gene TRBD1 over 5 matching bases. The CDR3 sequence holds 12 residues, the cysteine and phenylalanine included. Only CDR3 DNA is held: 36 bases, read in frame from base 1. Per the germline V gene (reference sequence), LNHDA is the CDR1 and SQIVND is the CDR2. Trimming costs V 6 bases and J 4 bases, and their ends lie 9 bases apart.